The 6 T cell receptor beta chains below come from one sample, sequenced in a study of T-cell reconstitution after alpha-beta-depleted transplantation in children. Researchers prepared the TCRbeta library using unique molecular identifiers, the study reports. In TCRdb, the PCR reads were re-called with MiXCR into one record per CDR3 protein. The repertoire includes 400,000 to 500,000 distinct CDR3 sequences, approximately 11% of them detected once, and roughly 6% sits in the top ten. The source was PBMCs from the stem cell graft donor, collected from the stem cell graft. The receptors were sampled from a human donor who donated a stem cell graft to a child with acute myeloid leukemia.

The V gene is TRBV4-1, the J gene TRBJ2-2, with 10 bases lining up with TRBD1. The CDR3 extends over 20 amino acids. CDR1 MGHRA and CDR2 YSYEKL come from the germline V gene. J lost 0 bases, V lost 4 bases, and 14 bases had no gene match. CDR3: CASSRRDRGGYTANTGELFF. CDR3 bases: TGCGCCAGCAGCCGCCGGGACAGGGGCGGTTATACCGCGAACACCGGGGAGCTGTTTTTT.

The chain links TRBV3-1 to TRBJ2-7, with 9 bases identical to TRBD1. V shed 3 bases, J shed 3 bases, and the junction held 3 bases outside the gene matches. The germline gives CDR1 LGHDT, CDR2 YNNKEL (reference sequence). The CDR3 spans 14 residues. DNA of the CDR3: TGTGCCAGCAGCCAGGAGGACAGGGGCTACGAGCAGTACTTC. As protein: CASSQEDRGYEQYF.

This rearrangement joins TRBV30 to TRBJ2-2, with TRBD1 matching over 8 bases. V shed 5 bases, J shed 2 bases, and the junction held 1 base outside the gene matches. Germline lookup yields CDR1 GTSNPN and CDR2 SVGIG (reference sequence). The CDR3 contains 13 residues. This CDR3 reads CAWGTGNTGELFF. The CDR3 DNA sequence: TGTGCCTGGGGGACAGGAAACACCGGGGAGCTGTTTTTT.

This clonotype was counted at least ten times. The rearrangement uses TRBV5-1 and TRBJ2-1; 8 bases fit TRBD1. This CDR3 has 16 residues. The germline V gene encodes CDR1 SGHRS and CDR2 YFSETQ. V lost 0 bases, J lost 8 bases, and 10 bases stayed unmatched. The CDR3, as DNA: TGCGCCAGCAGCTTGGCCGGGACAGGATTACTTTATGAGCAGTTCTTC. Its protein is CASSLAGTGLLYEQFF.

V is TRBV29-1 and J is TRBJ1-5; maybe TRBD1 (6 bases). The CDR3 runs to 14 residues. V was shortened by 6 bases and J by 3 bases, with 15 bases between the two germline ends. The germline CDR1 and CDR2 sequences are SQVTM and ANQGSEA. For the CDR3, the DNA is TGCAGCGTGGCCGAAGGGGGGGTCAATCAGCCCCAGCATTTT. It translates to CSVAEGGVNQPQHF.

The J gene is TRBJ2-3, the V gene TRBV5-1, with TRBD2 matching 12 bases. Trimming took 4 bases from V and 0 from J; bases not matched to a gene: 9. CDR3 length equals 18 residues. Germline values: CDR1 SGHRS, CDR2 YFSETQ. The CDR3 coding sequence is TGCGCCAGCAGCACCGGACTAGCGGGGCCTCCTAGCACAGATACGCAGTATTTT. It yields the protein CASSTGLAGPPSTDTQYF.